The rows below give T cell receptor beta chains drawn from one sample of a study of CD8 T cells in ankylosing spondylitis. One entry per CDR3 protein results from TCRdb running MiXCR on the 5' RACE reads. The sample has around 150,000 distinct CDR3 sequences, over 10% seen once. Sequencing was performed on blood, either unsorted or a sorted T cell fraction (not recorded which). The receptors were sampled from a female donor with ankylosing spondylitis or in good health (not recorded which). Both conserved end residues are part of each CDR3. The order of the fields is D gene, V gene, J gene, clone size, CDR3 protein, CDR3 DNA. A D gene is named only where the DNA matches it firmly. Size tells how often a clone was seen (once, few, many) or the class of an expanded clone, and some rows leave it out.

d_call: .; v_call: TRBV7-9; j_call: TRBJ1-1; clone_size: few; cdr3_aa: CASSLGEVTENTEAFF; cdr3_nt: TGTGCCAGCAGCTTAGGAGAGGTGACAGAGAACACTGAAGCTTTCTTT
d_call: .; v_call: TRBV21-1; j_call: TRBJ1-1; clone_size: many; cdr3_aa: CASSTRTREAFF; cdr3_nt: TGTGCCAGCAGCACCCGGACACGGGAAGCTTTCTTT
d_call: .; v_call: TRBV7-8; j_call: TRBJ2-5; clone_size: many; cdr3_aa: CASSLGHPDATQYF; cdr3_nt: TGTGCCAGCAGCTTAGGACACCCTGACGCGACCCAGTACTTC
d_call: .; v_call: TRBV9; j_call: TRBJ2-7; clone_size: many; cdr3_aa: CASSVDGDLGEQYF; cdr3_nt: TGTGCCAGCAGCGTAGACGGGGACTTGGGGGAGCAGTACTTC
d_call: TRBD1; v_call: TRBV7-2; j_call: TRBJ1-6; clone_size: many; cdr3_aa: CASSFGQGAPNSPLHF; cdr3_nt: TGTGCCAGCAGCTTTGGACAGGGGGCGCCAAATTCACCCCTCCACTTT
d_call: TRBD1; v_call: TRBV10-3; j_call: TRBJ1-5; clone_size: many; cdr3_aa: CAIKGTGGDQPQHF; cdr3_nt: TGTGCCATCAAAGGGACAGGGGGGGATCAGCCCCAGCATTTT
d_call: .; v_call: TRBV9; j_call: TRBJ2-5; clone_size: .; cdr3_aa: CASSVGQRFQETQYF; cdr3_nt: TGTGCCAGCAGCGTAGGTCAGCGGTTTCAAGAGACCCAGTACTTC
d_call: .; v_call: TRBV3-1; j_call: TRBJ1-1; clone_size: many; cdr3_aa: CASSLTGGRAEAFF; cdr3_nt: TGTGCCAGCAGCCTCACGGGGGGGCGGGCTGAAGCTTTCTTT
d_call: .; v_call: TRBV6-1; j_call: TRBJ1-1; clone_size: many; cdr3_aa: CASTLQVNTEAFF; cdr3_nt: TGTGCCAGCACCCTCCAGGTGAACACTGAAGCTTTCTTT
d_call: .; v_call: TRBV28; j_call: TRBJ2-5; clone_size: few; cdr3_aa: CASHPSGSQRETQYF; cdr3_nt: TGTGCCAGCCATCCCTCAGGGTCCCAAAGGGAGACCCAGTACTTC
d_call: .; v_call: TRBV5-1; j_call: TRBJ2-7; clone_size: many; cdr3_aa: CASSLEDSSYEQYF; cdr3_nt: TGCGCCAGCAGCCTAGAGGACAGCTCCTACGAGCAGTACTTC
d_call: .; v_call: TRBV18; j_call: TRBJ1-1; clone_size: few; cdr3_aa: CASSAKTGWNTEAFF; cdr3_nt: TGTGCCAGCTCAGCAAAAACAGGATGGAACACTGAAGCTTTCTTT
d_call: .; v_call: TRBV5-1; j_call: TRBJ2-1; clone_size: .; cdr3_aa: CASSLAGSTGRREQFF; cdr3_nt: TGCGCCAGCAGCTTGGCGGGATCCACAGGGAGGCGTGAGCAGTTCTTC
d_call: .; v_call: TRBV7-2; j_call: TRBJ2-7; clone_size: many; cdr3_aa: CASSLIETYEQYF; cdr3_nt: TGTGCCAGCAGCTTAATAGAAACCTACGAGCAGTACTTC
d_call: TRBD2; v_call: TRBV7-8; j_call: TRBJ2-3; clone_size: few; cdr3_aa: CASSALAGSTDTQYF; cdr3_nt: TGTGCCAGCAGCGCACTAGCGGGAAGCACAGATACGCAGTATTTT
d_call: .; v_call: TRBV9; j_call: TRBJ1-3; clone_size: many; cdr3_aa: CASTPLPGNTIYF; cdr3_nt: TGTGCCAGCACCCCTTTACCTGGAAACACCATATATTTT
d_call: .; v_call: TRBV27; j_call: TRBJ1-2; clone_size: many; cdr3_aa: CASSSNSVGGYTF; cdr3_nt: TGTGCCAGCAGTTCCAACTCCGTCGGGGGCTACACCTTC
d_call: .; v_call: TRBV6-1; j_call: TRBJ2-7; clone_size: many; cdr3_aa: CASSDRGEQYF; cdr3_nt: TGTGCCAGCAGTGACAGGGGCGAGCAGTACTTC
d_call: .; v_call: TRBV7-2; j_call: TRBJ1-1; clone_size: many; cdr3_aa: CASSEYKPNTEAFF; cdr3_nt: TGTGCCAGCAGCGAATATAAGCCGAACACTGAAGCTTTCTTT
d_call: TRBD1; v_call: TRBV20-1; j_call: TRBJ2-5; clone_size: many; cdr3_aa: CSATDRDETQYF; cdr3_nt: TGCAGTGCAACGGACAGGGATGAGACCCAGTACTTC
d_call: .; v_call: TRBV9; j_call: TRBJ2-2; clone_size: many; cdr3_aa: CASSVRGGLTGELFF; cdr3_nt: TGTGCCAGCAGCGTGAGGGGGGGGCTAACCGGGGAGCTGTTTTTT
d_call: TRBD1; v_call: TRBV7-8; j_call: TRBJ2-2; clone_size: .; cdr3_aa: CASSRGTVYTGELFF; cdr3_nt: TGTGCCAGCAGCCGTGGGACAGTTTACACCGGGGAGCTGTTTTTT
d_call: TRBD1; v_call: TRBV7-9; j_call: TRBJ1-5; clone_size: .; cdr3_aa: CASSLGQGALGQPQHF; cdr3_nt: TGTGCCAGCAGCCTAGGACAGGGGGCTTTGGGGCAGCCCCAGCATTTT
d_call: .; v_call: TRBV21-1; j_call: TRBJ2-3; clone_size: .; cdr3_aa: CASSKLAEGRESTDTQYF; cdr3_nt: TGTGCCAGCAGCAAGTTGGCTGAGGGGAGGGAATCCACAGATACGCAGTATTTT
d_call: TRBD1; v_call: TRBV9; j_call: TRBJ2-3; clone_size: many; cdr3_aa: CASSASRQGGTDTQYF; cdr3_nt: TGTGCCAGCAGCGCCTCCAGACAGGGTGGGACAGATACGCAGTATTTT